The entry that follows covers one T cell receptor (beta chain) sequence. The antigen remains unidentified. This specimen comes from a study of shared clonotypes between healthy human individuals. Background on the study: Per donor, CD8 memory used one plate, CD8 naive used two, CD4 memory used three and CD4 naive used three.

TCRdb's copy holds only in-frame clones and misses some; the assay was immunoSEQ multiplex PCR. In the table there are around 700,000 clones, about 78% of which are singletons. The CD4+ fraction was divided into a CD45RA+ naive subset and a CD45RA-negative memory subset. The study, taken as a whole, reports: Donor clonotype sharing was expected to depend on sequencing depth. Clonotypes not shared had lower generation probabilities than those common to all four donors.

CDR3 length equals 14 residues. CDR1 and CDR2 from the germline V gene are SGHRS and YFSETQ. Trimming took off 1 base at V and 2 bases at J, with 9 bases between the two ends. The V and J genes are TRBV5-1 and TRBJ1-2; unclear D gene. The source is a woman aged 30 to 39 in good health. Sequencing used memory CD4+ T cells sorted from blood. The subset: CD45RA-negative fraction. CDR3 nucleotides: TGCGCCAGCAGCTTGCGGCAGCGAAACTATGGCTACACCTTC. It specifies CASSLRQRNYGYTF.